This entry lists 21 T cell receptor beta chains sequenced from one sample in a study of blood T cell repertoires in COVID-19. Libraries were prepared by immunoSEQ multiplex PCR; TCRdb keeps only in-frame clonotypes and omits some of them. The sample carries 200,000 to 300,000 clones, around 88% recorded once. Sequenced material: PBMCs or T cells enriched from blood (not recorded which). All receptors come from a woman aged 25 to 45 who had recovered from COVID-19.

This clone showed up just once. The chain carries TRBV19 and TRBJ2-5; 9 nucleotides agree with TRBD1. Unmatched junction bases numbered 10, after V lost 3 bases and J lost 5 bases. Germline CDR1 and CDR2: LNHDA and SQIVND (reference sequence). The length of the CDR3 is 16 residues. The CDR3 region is CASSIFHRGRDETQYF. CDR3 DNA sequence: TGTGCCAGTAGTATTTTTCACAGGGGGCGTGATGAGACCCAGTACTTC.

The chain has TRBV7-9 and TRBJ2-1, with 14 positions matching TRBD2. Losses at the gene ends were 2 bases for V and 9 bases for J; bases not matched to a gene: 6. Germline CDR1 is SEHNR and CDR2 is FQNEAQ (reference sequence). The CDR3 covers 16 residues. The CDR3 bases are TGTGCCAGCAGCTTAAGACTAGCGGGAGGGGAGGGTGAGCAGTTCTTC. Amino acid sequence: CASSLRLAGGEGEQFF.

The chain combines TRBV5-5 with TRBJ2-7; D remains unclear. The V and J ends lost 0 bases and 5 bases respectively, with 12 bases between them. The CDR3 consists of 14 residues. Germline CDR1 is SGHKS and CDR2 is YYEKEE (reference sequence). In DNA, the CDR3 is TGTGCCAGCAGCTTGGCCCGGGTAGAGGACGAGCAGTACTTC. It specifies CASSLARVEDEQYF.

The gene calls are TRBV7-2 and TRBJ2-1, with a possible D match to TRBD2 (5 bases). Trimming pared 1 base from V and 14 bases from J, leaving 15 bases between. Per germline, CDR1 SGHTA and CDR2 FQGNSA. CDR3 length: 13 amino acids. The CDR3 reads CASSLGGRTEEFF. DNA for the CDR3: TGTGCCAGCAGCTTAGGGGGTCGAACGGAGGAGTTCTTC.

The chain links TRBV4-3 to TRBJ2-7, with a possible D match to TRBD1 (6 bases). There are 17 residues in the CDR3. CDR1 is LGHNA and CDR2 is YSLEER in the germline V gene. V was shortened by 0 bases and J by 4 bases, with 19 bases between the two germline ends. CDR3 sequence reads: CASSQERWGRVSYEQYF. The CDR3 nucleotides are TGCGCCAGCAGCCAAGAAAGGTGGGGGCGGGTCTCGTACGAGCAGTACTTC.

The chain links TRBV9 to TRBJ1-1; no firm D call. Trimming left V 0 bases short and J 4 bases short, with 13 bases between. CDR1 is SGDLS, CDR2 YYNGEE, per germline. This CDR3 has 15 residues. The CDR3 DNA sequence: TGTGCCAGCAGCGTAGAGCTCAGGTTGGGCACTGAAGCTTTCTTT. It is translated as CASSVELRLGTEAFF.

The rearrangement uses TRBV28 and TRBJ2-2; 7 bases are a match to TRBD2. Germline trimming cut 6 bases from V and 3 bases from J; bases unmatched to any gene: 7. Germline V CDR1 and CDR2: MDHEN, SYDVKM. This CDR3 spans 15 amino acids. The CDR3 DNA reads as TGTGCCAGCAGACCGGGAGGCAAGGACACCGGGGAGCTGTTTTTT. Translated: CASRPGGKDTGELFF.

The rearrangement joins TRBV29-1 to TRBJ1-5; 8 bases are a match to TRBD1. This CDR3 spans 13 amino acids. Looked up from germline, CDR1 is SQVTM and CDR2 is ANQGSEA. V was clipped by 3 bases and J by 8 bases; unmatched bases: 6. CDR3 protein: CSVETAQGEPQHF. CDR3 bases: TGCAGCGTTGAGACAGCACAGGGGGAGCCCCAGCATTTT.

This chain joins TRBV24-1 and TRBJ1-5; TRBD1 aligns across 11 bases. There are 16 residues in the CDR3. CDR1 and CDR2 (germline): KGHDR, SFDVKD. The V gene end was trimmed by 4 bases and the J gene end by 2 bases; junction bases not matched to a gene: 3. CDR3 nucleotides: TGTGCCACCAGTGAAAGGGACAGGGGGGGCAATCAGCCCCAGCATTTT. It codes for CATSERDRGGNQPQHF.

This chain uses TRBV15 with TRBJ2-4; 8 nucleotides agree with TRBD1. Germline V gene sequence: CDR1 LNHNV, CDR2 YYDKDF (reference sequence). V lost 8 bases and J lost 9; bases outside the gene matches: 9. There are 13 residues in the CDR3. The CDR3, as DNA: TGTGCCACCCTGGACAGGGTTCAGGCCATTCAGTACTTC. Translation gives CATLDRVQAIQYF.

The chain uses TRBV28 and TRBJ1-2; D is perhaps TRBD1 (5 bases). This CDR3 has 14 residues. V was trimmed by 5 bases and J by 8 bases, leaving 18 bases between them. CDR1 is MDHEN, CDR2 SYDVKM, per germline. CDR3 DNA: TGTGCCAGCAGTATCTCTCCGGACATAGAGGGCTACACCTTC. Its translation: CASSISPDIEGYTF.

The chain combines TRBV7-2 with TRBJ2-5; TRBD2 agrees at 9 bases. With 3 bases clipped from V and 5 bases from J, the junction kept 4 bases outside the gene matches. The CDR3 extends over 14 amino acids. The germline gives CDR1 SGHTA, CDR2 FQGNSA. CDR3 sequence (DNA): TGTGCCAGCAGCTTCCAGCGGGGGGCCGAGACCCAGTACTTC. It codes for CASSFQRGAETQYF.

The CDR3 DNA is TGTGCCAGCAGCTCACAGGGGGCCCTTAATTCACCCCTCCACTTT. Translating it yields CASSSQGALNSPLHF. The chain carries TRBV2 and TRBJ1-6; 9 positions match TRBD1. V trimming: 6 bases; J trimming: 6 bases; junction bases outside the gene matches: 6. This CDR3 is 15 amino acids long. The germline V gene encodes CDR1 SNHLY and CDR2 FYNNEI.

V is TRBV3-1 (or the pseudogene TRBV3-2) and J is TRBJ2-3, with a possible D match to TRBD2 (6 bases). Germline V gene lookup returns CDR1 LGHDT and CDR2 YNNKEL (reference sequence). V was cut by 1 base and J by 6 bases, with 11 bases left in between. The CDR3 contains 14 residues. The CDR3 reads CASSQGLAADTQYF. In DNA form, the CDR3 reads TGTGCCAGCAGCCAAGGGTTAGCGGCCGATACGCAGTATTTT.

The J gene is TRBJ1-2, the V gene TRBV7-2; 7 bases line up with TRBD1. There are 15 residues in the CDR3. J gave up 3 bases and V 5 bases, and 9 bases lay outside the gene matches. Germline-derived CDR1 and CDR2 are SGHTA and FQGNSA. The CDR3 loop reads CASSMRRDSHYGYTF. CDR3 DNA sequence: TGTGCCAGCAGCATGCGCCGGGACAGTCACTATGGCTACACCTTC.

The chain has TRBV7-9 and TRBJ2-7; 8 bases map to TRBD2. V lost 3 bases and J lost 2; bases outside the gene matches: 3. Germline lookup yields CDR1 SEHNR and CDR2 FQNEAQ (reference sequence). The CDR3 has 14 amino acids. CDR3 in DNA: TGTGCCAGCAGCTTTAGCGGGAACACCTACGAGCAGTACTTC. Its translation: CASSFSGNTYEQYF.

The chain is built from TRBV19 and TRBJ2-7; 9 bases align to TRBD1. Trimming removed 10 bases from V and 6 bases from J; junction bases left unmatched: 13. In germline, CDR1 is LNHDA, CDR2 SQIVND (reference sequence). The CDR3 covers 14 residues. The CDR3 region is CATSPRDRDGEQYF. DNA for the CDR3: TGTGCCACTTCCCCCCGGGACAGGGACGGCGAGCAGTACTTC.

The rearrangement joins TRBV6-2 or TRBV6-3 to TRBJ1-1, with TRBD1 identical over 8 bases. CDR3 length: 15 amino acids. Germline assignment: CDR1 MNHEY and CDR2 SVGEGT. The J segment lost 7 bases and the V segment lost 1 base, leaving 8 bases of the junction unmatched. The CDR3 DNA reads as TGTGCCAGCAGTTACTACCGGGACAGGATAGTTGAAGCTTTCTTT. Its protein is CASSYYRDRIVEAFF.

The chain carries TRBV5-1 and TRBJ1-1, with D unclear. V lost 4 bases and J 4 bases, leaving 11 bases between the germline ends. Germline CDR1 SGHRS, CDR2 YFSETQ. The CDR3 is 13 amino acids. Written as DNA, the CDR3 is TGCGCCAGCAGCGAAAGAGTCACCACTGAAGCTTTCTTT. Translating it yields CASSERVTTEAFF.

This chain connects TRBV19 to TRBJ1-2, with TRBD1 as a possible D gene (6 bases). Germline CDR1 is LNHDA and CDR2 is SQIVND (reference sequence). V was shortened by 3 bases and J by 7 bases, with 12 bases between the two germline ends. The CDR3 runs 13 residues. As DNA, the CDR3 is TGTGCCAGTAGTATCGAGAGGGGGTTTGGCTACACCTTC. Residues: CASSIERGFGYTF.

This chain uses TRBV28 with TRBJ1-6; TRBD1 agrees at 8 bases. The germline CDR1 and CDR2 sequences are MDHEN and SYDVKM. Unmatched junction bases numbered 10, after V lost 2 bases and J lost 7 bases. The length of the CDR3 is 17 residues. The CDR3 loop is CASSLPRRTGRNSPLHF. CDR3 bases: TGTGCCAGCAGTTTACCGAGACGGACAGGGAGGAATTCACCCCTCCACTTT.